The present entry profiles one T cell receptor beta chain with its context. Its antigen is unidentified. Whenever a sample was processed, at least 6 million PBMCs were isolated. The source of the sample is a study of blood T cells in healthy people across ages. The study's findings and limits: More naive CD4+ cells and higher diversity were found in long-lived than in aged donors.

V shed 5 bases and J shed 7 bases, with 15 bases lying between them. Per the germline V gene, CDR1 is SGHTA and CDR2 is FQGNSA. The CDR3 extends over 14 amino acids. Combining a sample-barcoded 5' primer with a J-beta primer mix, a second PCR ran for about 6 to 12 cycles. TCRdb called the 5' RACE reads again in MiXCR, with one record for every CDR3 protein. Of around 790,000 distinct CDR3 sequences in the sample, around two fifths are singletons; the top ten hold nearly 20%. This TCR was recovered from a man aged 60-69 years in good health. Sequencing was carried out using blood. The chain carries TRBV7-2 and TRBJ2-1, with unresolved D. The CDR3 here is CASSMYGPVNEQFF. DNA for the CDR3: TGTGCCAGCAGCATGTACGGACCAGTAAATGAGCAGTTCTTC.